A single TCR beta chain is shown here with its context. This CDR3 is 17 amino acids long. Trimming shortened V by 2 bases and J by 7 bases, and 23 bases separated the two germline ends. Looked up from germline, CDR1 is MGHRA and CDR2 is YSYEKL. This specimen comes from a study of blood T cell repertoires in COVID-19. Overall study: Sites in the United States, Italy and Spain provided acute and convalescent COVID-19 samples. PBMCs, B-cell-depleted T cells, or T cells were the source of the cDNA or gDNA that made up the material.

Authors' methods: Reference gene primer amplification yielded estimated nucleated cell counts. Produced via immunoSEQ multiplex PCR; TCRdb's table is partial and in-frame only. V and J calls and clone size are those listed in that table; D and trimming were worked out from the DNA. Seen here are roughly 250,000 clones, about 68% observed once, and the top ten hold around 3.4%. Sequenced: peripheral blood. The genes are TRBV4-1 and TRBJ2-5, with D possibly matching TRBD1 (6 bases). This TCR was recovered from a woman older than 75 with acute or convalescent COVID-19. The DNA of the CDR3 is TGCGCCAGCAGCCAACCTCACCGGGACACCAACCGCCGGACCCAGTACTTC. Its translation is CASSQPHRDTNRRTQYF.